The 4 T cell receptor beta chains given below trace back to one sample, sequenced in a study of blood T cells in healthy people across ages. Through a sample-barcoded 5' primer and a J-beta primer mix, a second PCR was run for roughly 7 to 12 cycles. MiXCR, applied by TCRdb to the 5' RACE reads, yields one record per CDR3 protein. The repertoire holds approximately 770,000 distinct CDR3 sequences, about 62% seen once, with approximately 21% in the top ten. Sequenced: blood. These receptors were taken from a man between 25 and 39 years old in good health.

The chain has TRBV5-5 and TRBJ1-6; 8 bases fit TRBD1. CDR3 length: 13 residues. In germline, CDR1 is SGHKS, CDR2 YYEKEE (reference sequence). Unmatched junction bases numbered 6, after V lost 9 bases and J lost 7 bases. CDR3 coding DNA: TGTGCCATCAGGGGACAGGTGAATTCACCCCTCCACTTT. Protein sequence: CAIRGQVNSPLHF.

The chain uses TRBV15 and TRBJ2-3; tentative D call: TRBD1 (6 bases). V was pared by 3 bases and J by 6 bases, with 16 bases between. The CDR3 totals 15 residues. Germline assignment: CDR1 LNHNV and CDR2 YYDKDF (reference sequence). The CDR3: CATSRGDTLADTQYF. CDR3 sequence (DNA): TGTGCCACCAGCAGGGGGGACACCCTTGCTGATACGCAGTATTTT.

The V and J genes are TRBV27 and TRBJ1-2; a weak D match, TRBD1 (5 bases). The CDR3 covers 14 residues. The germline V gene encodes CDR1 MNHEY and CDR2 SMNVEV (reference sequence). The V end lost 3 bases, the J end lost 5 bases, and 13 bases lay between the germline ends. This CDR3 is CASSLGRVSYGYTF. The CDR3 DNA follows: TGTGCCAGCAGTTTGGGCAGGGTATCGTATGGCTACACCTTC.

J is TRBJ2-7 and V is TRBV20-1; D possibly corresponds to TRBD2 (6 bases). The J call is uncertain, as TRBJ2-5 better fits the DNA end. The CDR3 loop spans 14 amino acids. In germline, CDR1 is DFQATT, CDR2 SNEGSKA (reference sequence). In DNA, the CDR3 is TGCAGTGCTAGTACTCCTAAGGGAGGCGAGACCCAGTACTTC. Encoded protein: CSASTPKGGETQYF.